A selection of T cell receptor beta chains follows, all from one sample in a study of T cells in localized non-small cell lung cancer. Assay: immunoSEQ multiplex PCR; the TCRdb copy retains only in-frame clones and omits some. The sample yields tens of thousands of clones, 80% to 95% seen once. The sequencing here drew on peripheral blood, taken before any cancer treatment. The source of these receptors is a female donor over 55 with stage I lung adenocarcinoma. The CDR3 runs from the conserved cysteine through the conserved F or W. The D gene is left open where the match is weak. Size is stated for part of the rows, as once, few or many counts, or as a class when the clone is expanded.

TRBD1	TRBJ1-2	NA	TRBV7-9	CASSLPLGTGSYGYTF	TGTGCCAGCAGCTTACCGTTAGGGACAGGGTCCTATGGCTACACCTTC
TRBD1	TRBJ1-1	few	TRBV2	CASSPGQGQTGKAFF	TGTGCCAGCAGTCCTGGACAGGGGCAGACGGGGAAAGCTTTCTTT
NA	TRBJ1-2	NA	TRBV6-1	CASSASLRDPQPRGYTF	TGTGCCAGCAGTGCAAGCCTCCGGGACCCCCAACCTAGGGGCTACACCTTC
TRBD1	TRBJ1-6	NA	TRBV29-1	CSVGTGSSPLHF	TGCAGCGTAGGGACAGGGTCTTCACCCCTCCACTTT
TRBD2	TRBJ2-3	NA	TRBV2	CASTRQAGGISDTQYF	TGTGCCAGCACCCGTCAAGCGGGGGGAATTTCAGATACGCAGTATTTT
NA	TRBJ2-1	NA	TRBV4-3	CASSPTRLNYNEQFF	TGCGCCAGCAGCCCAACTCGGCTCAACTACAATGAGCAGTTCTTC
TRBD2	TRBJ2-1	NA	TRBV15	CATSRGTKGEQFF	TGTGCCACCAGCAGGGGGACTAAGGGTGAGCAGTTCTTC
NA	TRBJ1-4	NA	TRBV6-6	CASSFSSGPTNEKLFF	TGTGCCAGCAGTTTTTCCTCAGGGCCAACTAATGAAAAACTGTTTTTT
NA	TRBJ2-7	NA	TRBV19	CASSIGPLSSYEQYF	TGTGCCAGTAGCATAGGGCCCCTCAGCTCCTACGAGCAGTACTTC
NA	TRBJ2-2	NA	TRBV6-5	CASSPFRGELFF	TGTGCCAGCAGCCCCTTTAGAGGGGAGCTGTTTTTT
NA	TRBJ1-1	NA	TRBV6-1	CASSEGRTQNTEAFF	TGTGCCAGCAGTGAAGGACGGACGCAGAACACTGAAGCTTTCTTT
NA	TRBJ2-5	NA	TRBV7-2	CASSSPGRWETQYF	TGTGCCAGCAGCTCGCCGGGAAGGTGGGAGACCCAGTACTTC
NA	TRBJ1-1	once	TRBV6-5	CATFNRATEAFF	TGTGCCACCTTCAACAGGGCTACTGAAGCTTTCTTT
TRBD2	TRBJ2-2	NA	TRBV9	CASSVVAGGGTGELFF	TGTGCCAGCAGCGTAGTAGCGGGGGGCGGGACCGGGGAGCTGTTTTTT
NA	TRBJ1-1	NA	TRBV7-2	CASSPPPGNTEAFF	TGTGCCAGCAGCCCCCCCCCAGGAAACACTGAAGCTTTCTTT
TRBD1	TRBJ1-6	NA	TRBV6-5	CASSFGQGIFDSPLHF	TGTGCCAGCAGTTTTGGACAGGGGATATTCGATTCACCCCTCCACTTT
NA	TRBJ1-4	once	TRBV5-4	CASSLATGSSEKLFF	TGTGCCAGCAGCTTGGCCACAGGGAGTAGTGAAAAACTGTTTTTT
NA	TRBJ2-7	NA	TRBV6-6	CASGGTDFYEQYF	TGTGCCAGCGGGGGGACAGACTTCTACGAGCAGTACTTC
TRBD1	TRBJ2-3	NA	TRBV9	CASSLPGQGSDTQYF	TGTGCCAGCAGCTTACCGGGACAGGGATCAGATACGCAGTATTTT
NA	TRBJ2-3	NA	TRBV25-1	CASSSPGVSTDTQYF	TGTGCCAGCAGTTCCCCCGGCGTCAGCACAGATACGCAGTATTTT
NA	TRBJ2-7	NA	TRBV4-1	CASSQLSAGLGEQYF	TGCGCCAGCAGCCAGTTATCCGCAGGGCTGGGGGAGCAGTACTTC
NA	TRBJ1-3	NA	TRBV7-2	CASSLGRTAAGNTIYF	TGTGCCAGCAGCTTAGGGAGGACAGCGGCTGGAAACACCATATATTTT
NA	TRBJ1-2	NA	TRBV9	CASSVEGNDPYGYTF	TGTGCCAGCAGCGTAGAGGGGAACGACCCTTATGGCTACACCTTC
NA	TRBJ1-6	NA	TRBV7-9	CASSFPGGSSLHF	TGTGCCAGCAGCTTCCCGGGTGGGAGTTCCCTCCACTTT
NA	TRBJ1-2	NA	TRBV4-3	CASSQGTGTTFFYGYTF	TGCGCCAGCAGCCAAGGCACAGGAACCACTTTTTTCTATGGCTACACCTTC
NA	TRBJ1-5	NA	TRBV2	CASSLKGINQPQHF	TGTGCCAGCAGTTTGAAGGGAATCAATCAGCCCCAGCATTTT
NA	TRBJ2-5	once	TRBV21-1	CASSTLGTAPGTQYF	TGTGCCAGCAGCACTTTAGGGACAGCCCCAGGGACCCAGTACTTC
TRBD1	TRBJ1-3	NA	TRBV10-3	CAISNLGTGSGSTIYF	TGTGCCATCAGTAATCTTGGGACAGGGAGTGGGAGCACCATATATTTT